Sequencing of this TCR beta chain was carried out in a study of OX40 agonist ivuxolimab in advanced cancers. The CDR3 contains 16 residues. V gave up 1 base and J gave up 3 bases; unmatched junction bases: 6. Germline V gene data show CDR1 as SGHTA and CDR2 as FQGNSA. The assay was immunoSEQ multiplex PCR, and TCRdb's table has in-frame clones only and misses some. Of about 60,000 clones in the sample, 88% were seen once. The chain uses TRBV7-2 and TRBJ2-7; 10 nucleotides line up with TRBD2. The source of this sequence is an adult with an advanced solid tumor such as melanoma, head and neck, liver or kidney cancer. Source: CD4+ or CD8+ T cells sorted from blood, taken in a trial of the OX40 agonist ivuxolimab. The DNA for the CDR3 is TGTGCCAGCAGCTTAGAAGCGGGAGGGGGGCTCTACGAGCAGTACTTC. Translated, it gives CASSLEAGGGLYEQYF.